Described below is a single T cell receptor (beta chain) sequence and its context. The antigen remains undetermined. Trimming removed 2 bases at V and 10 bases at J, with 20 bases between. The CDR3 has 14 residues. Germline lookup yields CDR1 GTSNPN and CDR2 SVGIG (reference sequence). TCRdb's table, derived via immunoSEQ multiplex PCR, lists solely in-frame clones and lacks some. The repertoire holds around 180,000 clones, with 88% as singletons. This entry comes from a study of T cell responses to AZD1222 COVID-19 vaccine. Study observations and caveats: Recipients of two AZD1222 doses showed rising Spike-specific TCR breadth and depth.

Sequencing was performed on peripheral blood, taken 28 days after the second AZD1222 dose. The chain recombines TRBV30 with TRBJ1-1; tentatively, D is TRBD1 (6 bases). This clonotype originated in an adult who received the AZD1222 COVID-19 vaccine. CDR3 DNA sequence: TGTGCCTGGAGTCCGGGACAAGGGTCGTTCGGAGCTTTCTTT. Translation gives CAWSPGQGSFGAFF.